The entry below describes one T cell receptor (beta chain). Its target is unknown. One junction end does not reproduce the germline sequence, and a read error may be involved. The germline gives CDR1 MNHEY, CDR2 SMNVEV (reference sequence). This CDR3 region has 15 residues. These data belong to a study of T cell repertoires in cytomegalovirus infection. For the study at large: Public signatures in TCR beta pointed to CMV infection and matching HLA type.

Study findings and constraints: Totalled public TCR beta family frequency picked out people who carried CMV plus the relevant HLA.

TCRdb processed the reads anew with MiXCR; each CDR3 protein has one entry. The table has about 680,000 distinct CDR3 sequences, more than 20% seen once. The receptor comes from a human donor in good health (CMV status not recorded). Some clones in this sample may be carry-over from other donors' samples. The sequencing input was CD8+ T cells from PBMCs. V is TRBV27 and J is TRBJ2-2, with D tentatively TRBD1 (5 bases). The CDR3 spells CVSSLSPGATGELFF. The DNA for the CDR3 is TGTGTCAGCAGTTTATCACCTGGGGCCACCGGGGAGCTGTTTTTT.